One and the same sample provided the 10 T cell receptor beta chains below, sequenced in a study of CD8+CD57+ T cells in acquired aplastic anemia. TCR beta VDJ and CDR3 profiles were obtained from a genomic DNA template. TCRdb reprocessed the reads via MiXCR and lists one record per CDR3 protein. The table shows fewer than 250,000 distinct CDR3 sequences, with approximately 45% occurring only once. CD8+CD57+ cell expansion, shown by flow cytometry, had occurred in the patients selected for sequencing. The sequenced material came from sorted CD4+, CD8+, or CD8+CD57+ T cells (not recorded which) from PBMCs. The receptors were sampled from a human donor with aplastic anemia.

V and J are TRBV20-1 and TRBJ2-5, with 8 bases lining up with TRBD1. This CDR3 has 12 residues. The trim removed 5 bases at V and 5 bases at J, leaving 4 bases unmatched. CDR1 and CDR2 from the germline V gene are DFQATT and SNEGSKA (reference sequence). CDR3 sequence (DNA): TGCAGTGCTCGACAGGGGTTGGAGACCCAGTACTTC. It is translated as CSARQGLETQYF.

The chain combines TRBV7-9 with TRBJ2-3, with TRBD2 identical over 8 bases. CDR3 length: 19 residues. The germline V gene has CDR1 SEHNR and CDR2 FQNEAQ (reference sequence). V dropped 5 bases and J dropped 2; count of bases not matched to a gene: 18. CDR3 loop: CASSQRPGVAGPITDTQYF. The CDR3 DNA follows: TGTGCCAGCAGCCAACGTCCAGGGGTAGCGGGGCCCATCACAGATACGCAGTATTTT.

The sample holds one count of this clonotype. At one end, the junction sequence differs from germline, possibly due to a read error. The rearrangement joins TRBV5-8 to TRBJ2-1; the D gene could be TRBD1 or TRBD2 (5 bases each). The CDR3 covers 16 residues. The germline CDR1 and CDR2 sequences are SGHTS and YDEGEE. The CDR3 loop is CASSPVEGTPDNEQSF. The CDR3 nucleotides are TGTGCCAGCAGCCCCGTTGAGGGGACCCCCGACAATGAGCAGTCCTTC. The entire variable domain, with the rest obtained from reference TRBV5-8 and TRBJ2-1, is as follows: EAGVTQSPTHLIKTRGQQATLRCSPISGHTSVYWYQQALGLGLQFLLWYDEGEERNRGNFPPRFSGRQFPNYSSELNVNALELEDSALYLCASSPVEGTPDNEQSFGPGTRLTVL.

The J gene is TRBJ2-7, the V gene TRBV29-1; 9 nucleotides line up with TRBD1. Germline loops: CDR1 SQVTM, CDR2 ANQGSEA. V trimming: 7 bases; J trimming: 4 bases; junction bases outside the gene matches: 5. The CDR3 is 12 amino acids. The CDR3 here is CSARDREYEQYF. CDR3 bases: TGCAGCGCTCGGGACAGGGAGTACGAGCAGTACTTC.

This chain connects TRBV15 to TRBJ1-2; 10 bases match TRBD1. The CDR3 spans 13 residues. CDR1 is LNHNV and CDR2 is YYDKDF in the germline V gene (reference sequence). Losses at the gene ends were 4 bases for V and 8 bases for J; bases not matched to a gene: 4. CDR3 bases: TGTGCCACCAGCACTGGACAGGGGGAGGGCTACACCTTC. Its protein is CATSTGQGEGYTF.

V and J are TRBV7-2 and TRBJ2-5, with D uncertain. With the DNA end fitting TRBJ2-7 better, the J assignment may be wrong. CDR3 size: 13 residues. Germline V gene lookup returns CDR1 SGHTA and CDR2 FQGNSA. DNA of the CDR3: TGTGCCAGCAGCTTAGCTCTGGGTCACGAGCAGTACTTC. Protein product: CASSLALGHEQYF.

This clonotype was observed a handful of times. The J gene is TRBJ1-4, the V gene TRBV27, with TRBD1 as a possible D gene (5 bases). Per germline, CDR1 MNHEY and CDR2 SMNVEV (reference sequence). V lost 6 bases and J 1 base, leaving 9 bases between the germline ends. This CDR3 is 14 amino acids long. CDR3 DNA: TGTGCCAGCAGCCGGACACTAACTAATGAAAAACTGTTTTTT. Translating it yields CASSRTLTNEKLFF.

This clonotype was picked up many times. V and J are TRBV9 and TRBJ2-7; 9 bases match TRBD2. Germline values: CDR1 SGDLS, CDR2 YYNGEE. The CDR3 runs to 13 residues. Trimming at V came to 2 bases and at J to 6 bases, leaving 3 bases not matched to a gene. CDR3 loop: CASSVGLAGEQYF. For the CDR3, the DNA is TGTGCCAGCAGCGTGGGACTAGCAGGCGAGCAGTACTTC.

The rearrangement links TRBV2 to TRBJ1-2; 9 bases line up with TRBD1. CDR3 length: 15 amino acids. Trimming took 6 bases from V and 2 from J; bases not matched to a gene: 7. Germline V gives CDR1 SNHLY, CDR2 FYNNEI. The CDR3 protein is CASSPRGTGNYGYTF. The CDR3 nucleotides read TGTGCCAGCAGCCCGCGGGGGACAGGGAACTATGGCTACACCTTC. The entire variable domain, with the rest obtained from reference TRBV2 and TRBJ1-2, is as follows: EPEVTQTPSHQVTQMGQEVILRCVPISNHLYFYWYRQILGQKVEFLVSFYNNEISEKSEIFDDQFSVERPDGSNFTLKIRSTKLEDSAMYFCASSPRGTGNYGYTFGSGTRLTVV.

This clonotype has a count of ten or more. The chain has TRBV7-9 and TRBJ2-7, with 9 bases matching TRBD2. The junction had 8 bases not matched to a gene; V was cut back by 5 bases and J by 3 bases. The CDR3 consists of 15 residues. Looked up from germline, CDR1 is SEHNR and CDR2 is FQNEAQ (reference sequence). The CDR3 here is CASSHPGLANYEQYF. The CDR3 nucleotides are TGTGCCAGCAGCCACCCCGGACTAGCGAACTACGAGCAGTACTTC.